The entry below describes one TCR beta chain. Antigen: not known. Naive CD8 cells comprised CD45RO-negative, CCR7-positively selected cells, excluding terminally differentiated effector memory CD45RA+ cells. Replicate PCRs for sorted subsets used around 200 ng DNA; this equaled 25,000 to 30,000 T cell genomes. Clones were read by immunoSEQ multiplex PCR, and TCRdb kept only the in-frame ones, dropping some. This table has around 1.9 million clones, roughly 93% appearing once. The sample is drawn from a study of shared clonotypes between healthy human individuals. Study in general: A donor's plate count was three for CD4 naive and three for CD4 memory; CD8 naive had two and CD8 memory one.

Germline V gives CDR1 SNHLY, CDR2 FYNNEI. V lost 6 bases and J lost 2, with 34 bases in between. The CDR3 consists of 21 residues. The study, taken as a whole, reports: For naive CD4 cells, roughly 5% of clonotypes were shared across several donors. Memory subsets had estimated richness that was generally smaller than that of naive subsets.

Sequenced: naive CD8+ T cells from PBMCs. The receptor was derived from a man younger than 35 in good health. Some clones in this sample may be carry-over from other donors' samples. The J gene is TRBJ1-2, the V gene TRBV2, with a weak D call TRBD1 (5 bases). The CDR3 coding sequence is TGTGCCAGCAGGGGAACAGGAGGCAATAAACTCCAAAGACCCTCAAACTATGGCTACACCTTC. Translation gives CASRGTGGNKLQRPSNYGYTF.